The 23 T cell receptor beta chains listed next were all sequenced from one sample in a study of OX40 agonist ivuxolimab in advanced cancers. Profiled with immunoSEQ multiplex PCR; TCRdb holds only in-frame clones, not every one. This table has about 50,000 clones, around 87% appearing once. The specimen was CD4+ or CD8+ T cells sorted from blood, collected in a trial of the OX40 agonist ivuxolimab. The receptors originated from an adult with an advanced solid tumor such as melanoma, head and neck, liver or kidney cancer.

This chain links TRBV27 with TRBJ1-5; no firm D call. Trimming removed 6 bases from V and 0 bases from J, with 12 bases in between. Looked up from germline, CDR1 is MNHEY and CDR2 is SMNVEV (reference sequence). This CDR3 spans 15 amino acids. The chain's CDR3 is CASRRSLYSNQPQHF. CDR3 DNA sequence: TGTGCCAGCAGACGGAGCCTCTATAGCAATCAGCCCCAGCATTTT.

CDR3: CASSQVVVAEIIHNEQFF. The CDR3, as DNA: TGCGCCAGCAGCCAAGTAGTCGTGGCGGAGATAATCCACAATGAGCAGTTCTTC. The rearrangement uses TRBV4-3 and TRBJ2-1; D uncertain. Germline CDR1 is LGHNA and CDR2 is YSLEER. This CDR3 has 18 residues. V shed 1 base and J shed 5 bases, with 21 bases lying between them.

The chain employs TRBV6-4 and TRBJ2-1; TRBD1 matches 7 bases. This CDR3 has 15 residues. The J segment lost 2 bases and the V segment lost 6 bases, leaving 7 bases of the junction unmatched. From germline, CDR1 is MRHNA and CDR2 SNTAGT. The CDR3 region is CASSARDSPYNEQFF. The CDR3, as DNA: TGTGCCAGCAGCGCCCGGGACAGCCCCTACAATGAGCAGTTCTTC.

The table lists this clone with a count of one. In DNA, the CDR3 is TGTGCCAGCAGCTTAAATCTCGGAGCGGTAAGCGAGCAGTACTTC. This sequence encodes CASSLNLGAVSEQYF. The chain links TRBV7-9 to TRBJ2-7; tentatively, D is TRBD2 (5 bases). The CDR3 has 15 amino acids. CDR1 and CDR2 from the germline V gene are SEHNR and FQNEAQ (reference sequence). V gave up 2 bases and J gave up 6 bases, with 17 bases separating them.

By frequency in the sample, this clone is medium-sized. The chain uses TRBV6-1 and TRBJ1-5; 7 positions match TRBD1. CDR1 is MNHNS, CDR2 SASEGT, per germline. With V trimmed by 6 bases and J by 4 bases, 9 bases remained unmatched. The CDR3 covers 15 residues. Here the CDR3 reads CASRTTGDWNQPQHF. In DNA form, the CDR3 reads TGTGCCAGCAGGACCACAGGGGATTGGAATCAGCCCCAGCATTTT.

The rearrangement uses TRBV29-1 and TRBJ2-7, with unresolved D. Trimming removed 7 bases from V and 0 bases from J, with 13 bases in between. This CDR3 contains 13 residues. Germline CDR1 reads SQVTM; CDR2 reads ANQGSEA. CDR3 amino acids: CSAILYDSYEQYF. Here the CDR3 DNA reads TGCAGCGCCATCCTATACGACTCCTACGAGCAGTACTTC.

V is TRBV9 and J is TRBJ2-5, with D perhaps matching TRBD1 or TRBD2 (5 bases each). The CDR3 is 15 amino acids. CDR1 and CDR2 (germline): SGDLS, YYNGEE. V was trimmed by 4 bases and J by 5 bases, leaving 18 bases between them. The CDR3 reads CASSWRGTPGETQYF. Here the CDR3 DNA reads TGTGCCAGCAGCTGGCGAGGGACGCCAGGCGAGACCCAGTACTTC.

The chain couples TRBV27 to TRBJ1-2, with 8 nucleotides matching TRBD1. CDR3 length equals 14 residues. The germline CDR1 and CDR2 sequences are MNHEY and SMNVEV (reference sequence). V lost 1 base to trimming and J lost 8 bases; unmatched junction nucleotides: 6. In nucleotides, the CDR3 is TGTGCCAGCAGTTTATTCGCAGGGGGCAAGGGCTACACCTTC. Protein sequence: CASSLFAGGKGYTF.

V gene TRBV9 combines with J gene TRBJ2-1; D is undetermined. With 4 bases removed from V and 5 bases from J, the gap between germline ends came to 22 bases. This CDR3 comprises 17 residues. The germline CDR1 and CDR2 sequences are SGDLS and YYNGEE. The CDR3 DNA follows: TGTGCCAGCAGCCGAACCACCCTCGATCAGGCGAACAATGAGCAGTTCTTC. Its protein is CASSRTTLDQANNEQFF.

Sample share makes this clone medium-sized. The CDR3: CASSLDGFETQYF. CDR3 sequence (DNA): TGTGCCAGCAGCTTAGACGGGTTTGAGACCCAGTACTTC. V and J are TRBV7-9 and TRBJ2-5, with unresolved D. V was trimmed by 1 base and J by 5 bases, leaving 8 bases between them. The germline V gene has CDR1 SEHNR and CDR2 FQNEAQ (reference sequence). CDR3 length: 13 residues.

In nucleotides, the CDR3 is TGTGCCAGCAGCCAAGAACGGGGTTTTGGGGGCTACACCTTC. Amino acid sequence: CASSQERGFGGYTF. The chain links TRBV4-2 to TRBJ1-2; the D is unclear. Germline V gene sequence: CDR1 LGHNA, CDR2 YNFKEQ. The CDR3 spans 14 residues. V lost 0 bases, J lost 8 bases, and 13 bases lay in between.

This clone was observed a few times. V and J are TRBV10-1 and TRBJ2-7; a possible D gene is TRBD1 (5 bases). This CDR3 comprises 17 residues. Germline CDR1 WNHNN, CDR2 SYGVQD (reference sequence). With 2 bases removed from V and 2 bases from J, the gap between germline ends came to 19 bases. The CDR3 protein is CASSENLLQGTPYEQYF. The CDR3 DNA reads TGCGCCAGCAGTGAGAACCTGTTGCAGGGAACCCCCTACGAGCAGTACTTC.

This rearrangement joins TRBV7-2 to TRBJ2-1; 9 bases map to TRBD2. In germline, CDR1 is SGHTA, CDR2 FQGNSA. V shed 5 bases, J shed 3 bases, and the junction held 14 bases outside the gene matches. The CDR3 loop spans 18 amino acids. CDR3 in amino acids: CASSRNSGRQIHYNEQFF. In nucleotides, the CDR3 is TGTGCCAGCAGCCGTAACAGCGGGAGGCAAATCCACTACAATGAGCAGTTCTTC. Supplemented by reference TRBV7-2 and TRBJ2-1, the full variable domain reads GAGVSQSPSNKVTEKGKDVELRCDPISGHTALYWYRQSLGQGLEFLIYFQGNSAPDKSGLPSDRFSAERTGGSVSTLTIQRTQQEDSAVYLCASSRNSGRQIHYNEQFFGPGTRLTVL.

This chain joins TRBV5-1 and TRBJ2-1; 9 bases are a match to TRBD2. This CDR3 has 16 residues. Germline V CDR1 and CDR2: SGHRS, YFSETQ. V was pared by 0 bases and J by 3 bases, with 4 bases of the junction left unmatched. Here the CDR3 reads CASSLVASGIYNEQFF. The CDR3 DNA is TGCGCCAGCAGCTTGGTGGCTAGCGGGATCTACAATGAGCAGTTCTTC.

The table lists this clone with a count of one. V gene TRBV28 combines with J gene TRBJ2-7; D is perhaps TRBD1 (5 bases). The CDR3 has 14 amino acids. The V and J ends lost 2 bases and 6 bases respectively, with 14 bases between them. CDR1 and CDR2 (germline): MDHEN, SYDVKM. CDR3 nucleotide sequence: TGTGCCAGCAGTTTAAGCGCAGGGCTCCTCGAGCAGTACTTC. The encoded protein is CASSLSAGLLEQYF.

This chain connects TRBV1 to TRBJ1-1; TRBD1, the table's D call, lacks a check against the DNA. TRBV1 is labeled a pseudogene. The CDR3 runs to 14 residues. CDR3 residues: CTSLYGRDVSEAFF. The CDR3 nucleotides read TGCACCAGCCTTTATGGCAGGGATGTCTCTGAAGCTTTCTTT.

The V call is TRBV9, the J call TRBJ2-1, with a possible D match to TRBD2 (6 bases). Germline loops: CDR1 SGDLS, CDR2 YYNGEE. This CDR3 has 15 amino acids. The ends were cut back, 0 bases at V and 4 bases at J, with 11 bases in the middle. CDR3 nucleotide sequence: TGTGCCAGCAGCGTAGTCCCTAGCGAATACAATGAGCAGTTCTTC. Its protein product is CASSVVPSEYNEQFF.

The rearrangement uses TRBV27 and TRBJ2-1; D remains unclear. Germline-derived CDR1 and CDR2 are MNHEY and SMNVEV (reference sequence). Trimming took off 3 bases at V and 3 bases at J, with 6 bases between the two ends. The CDR3 is 13 amino acids. CDR3 coding DNA: TGTGCCAGCAGTTTCCCCGACTACAATGAGCAGTTCTTC. This translates into CASSFPDYNEQFF.

The CDR3 sequence is CASSPTGTETYEQYF. The CDR3 DNA follows: TGTGCCAGCAGCCCCACCGGGACAGAGACCTACGAGCAGTACTTC. This chain uses TRBV7-9 with TRBJ2-7; 7 bases fit TRBD1. CDR1 is SEHNR, CDR2 FQNEAQ, per germline (reference sequence). The CDR3 contains 15 residues. Trimming removed 5 bases from V and 2 bases from J; junction bases left unmatched: 9.

This sequence joins TRBV27 and TRBJ1-4; D call uncertain. This CDR3 contains 16 residues. Germline V CDR1 and CDR2: MNHEY, SMNVEV (reference sequence). V lost 5 bases and J 5 bases, leaving 18 bases between the germline ends. Here the CDR3 DNA reads TGTGCCAGCAGTCCGCATGACGGGATAGGGAATGAAAAACTGTTTTTT. It is translated as CASSPHDGIGNEKLFF.

The gene calls are TRBV6-4 and TRBJ2-4; 7 bases align to TRBD1. The CDR3 length is 13 residues. After removal of 6 bases from V and 8 bases from J, the junction contained 7 bases not matched to a gene. Germline-derived CDR1 and CDR2 are MRHNA and SNTAGT. The CDR3: CASRINDRDIQYF. In nucleotides, the CDR3 is TGTGCCAGCAGGATAAACGACAGGGACATTCAGTACTTC.

The chain carries TRBV27 and TRBJ2-1, with 8 bases fitting TRBD1. The CDR3 runs to 12 residues. Germline CDR1 MNHEY, CDR2 SMNVEV (reference sequence). V shed 3 bases and J 9 bases; nucleotides not matched to a gene: 1. CDR3 in DNA: TGTGCCAGCAGTTTCGGACAGGGTGAGCAGTTCTTC. The encoded protein is CASSFGQGEQFF.

The gene calls are TRBV7-8 and TRBJ2-7, with D possibly being TRBD2 (6 bases). The CDR3 runs 16 residues. Germline V CDR1 and CDR2: SGHVS, FQNEAQ. V lost 5 bases and J lost 3, with 20 bases in between. The chain's CDR3 is CASSLLGGTLFYEQYF. The CDR3 DNA reads as TGTGCCAGCAGCCTCTTGGGGGGAACTCTATTCTACGAGCAGTACTTC.